The clone carrying this T cell receptor beta chain has just a few counts. Germline V gene data show CDR1 as MNHNS and CDR2 as SASEGT. This CDR3 has 15 residues. With 10 bases clipped from V and 5 bases from J, the junction kept 15 bases outside the gene matches. The record originates from a study of beta chain features in type 1 diabetes. Overall study context: Taken together, all samples contributed 107,917,701 examined sorted cells.

It was via CD45RO/CCR7/CD25/CD127/CD95/CD27 that CD4+ naive, central memory, regulatory and stem cell-like memory cells were sorted. Reverse transcribing all isolated RNA meant expressed TCRB transcripts were sequenced. TCRdb's copy holds only in-frame clones and misses some; the assay was immunoSEQ multiplex PCR. The sample has 360,000 or so clones, about 18% seen once. Sequences were obtained from naive CD4+ T cells from blood. The sequence derives from a woman aged 18 to 35 in good health. This chain connects TRBV6-1 to TRBJ2-7, with 9 bases lining up with TRBD1. The CDR3 DNA is TGTGCCACATTCTTACAGGGGGCTCAAGAGGACGAGCAGTACTTC. Protein sequence: CATFLQGAQEDEQYF.